What follows are 30 T cell receptor beta chains derived from one specimen sequenced in a study of blood T cell repertoires in COVID-19. Data came from immunoSEQ multiplex PCR; TCRdb stores just in-frame clones and leaves some out. The top ten clones hold under 3% of a sample with about 260,000 clones, approximately 92% of them seen once. Sequenced: peripheral blood. The receptors derive from a person aged 18 to 30 with COVID-19, enrolled during active disease.

This CDR3 reads CASSPGLAVATGELFF. For the CDR3, the DNA is TGTGCCAGCAGCCCTGGACTAGCGGTGGCCACCGGGGAGCTGTTTTTT. V usage is TRBV14 and J usage is TRBJ2-2; 10 bases are shared with TRBD2. The CDR3 contains 16 residues. CDR1 and CDR2 (germline): SGHDN, FVKESK. Germline trimming cut 4 bases from V and 4 bases from J; bases unmatched to any gene: 6.

V gene TRBV10-3 combines with J gene TRBJ2-5; possible D gene TRBD1, 5 bases. V was cut by 11 bases and J by 1 base, with 14 bases left in between. The CDR3 has 13 amino acids. Germline V gene data show CDR1 as ENHRY and CDR2 as SYGVKD. The CDR3 DNA reads as TGTGCCGTCCAACAGGACCTCCAAGAGACCCAGTACTTC. It is translated as CAVQQDLQETQYF.

The chain recombines TRBV5-1 with TRBJ2-2; D is uncertain. V was cut by 3 bases and J by 5 bases, with 5 bases left in between. Germline-derived CDR1 and CDR2 are SGHRS and YFSETQ. This CDR3 region has 12 residues. CDR3 nucleotides: TGCGCCAGCAGCTCTCTGACCGGGGAGCTGTTTTTT. This encodes CASSSLTGELFF.

This clone was found a few times. This rearrangement joins TRBV6-5 to TRBJ2-7, with TRBD1 identical over 11 bases. The J segment lost 1 base and the V segment lost 6 bases, leaving 2 bases of the junction unmatched. The CDR3 consists of 14 residues. Germline V gene lookup returns CDR1 MNHEY and CDR2 SVGAGI. The CDR3 loop is CASRGQGVSYEQYF. The CDR3 DNA reads as TGTGCCAGCAGGGGACAGGGGGTATCCTACGAGCAGTACTTC.

This rearrangement joins TRBV7-3 to TRBJ2-7; tentative D call: TRBD1 (5 bases). V was shortened by 1 base and J by 1 base, with 8 bases between the two germline ends. Germline V CDR1 and CDR2: SGHTA, FQGTGA. The CDR3 loop spans 14 amino acids. DNA for the CDR3: TGTGCCAGCAGCTTAAACGCAGGGTCCTACGAGCAGTACTTC. Protein: CASSLNAGSYEQYF.

The chain links TRBV5-1 to TRBJ2-4, with TRBD1 matching over 12 bases. CDR1 and CDR2 from the germline V gene are SGHRS and YFSETQ. The ends lost 4 bases at V and 6 bases at J; junction bases unmatched: 11. This CDR3 contains 17 residues. The CDR3 DNA sequence: TGCGCCAGCAGCGGGGGCGGGACAGGGGGCGCGAGAAACATTCAGTACTTC. Its protein product is CASSGGGTGGARNIQYF.

The chain is built from TRBV4-2 and TRBJ2-7; D possibly corresponds to TRBD2 (6 bases). CDR1 and CDR2 (germline): LGHNA, YNFKEQ. The CDR3 extends over 17 amino acids. V was trimmed by 0 bases and J by 2 bases, leaving 17 bases between them. In DNA, the CDR3 is TGTGCCAGCAGCCAAGATCTAACGAGACTAGGGACCTACGAGCAGTACTTC. This encodes CASSQDLTRLGTYEQYF.

The chain recombines TRBV14 with TRBJ1-2; D perhaps matches TRBD1 (6 bases). The CDR3 runs to 13 residues. Trimming stripped 0 bases from V and 8 bases from J, with 10 bases between. Germline assignment: CDR1 SGHDN and CDR2 FVKESK. The CDR3 is CASSQEAGAGYTF. The CDR3 bases are TGTGCCAGCAGCCAAGAGGCAGGGGCCGGCTACACCTTC.

The rearrangement joins TRBV24-1 to TRBJ2-3, with 8 bases lining up with TRBD1. Trimming took 4 bases from V and 4 from J; bases not matched to a gene: 9. The CDR3 contains 16 residues. Germline V gives CDR1 KGHDR, CDR2 SFDVKD. CDR3 region: CATSETDRVTADTQYF. The CDR3 coding sequence is TGTGCCACCAGTGAGACGGACAGGGTGACCGCAGATACGCAGTATTTT.

The rearrangement links TRBV28 to TRBJ2-7; TRBD2 agrees at 10 bases. J gave up 6 bases and V 5 bases, and 10 bases lay outside the gene matches. The CDR3 is made up of 15 amino acids. Per germline, CDR1 MDHEN and CDR2 SYDVKM. CDR3 sequence reads: CASSTLAGVLGEQYF. In DNA, the CDR3 is TGTGCCAGCAGTACCCTAGCGGGAGTCCTCGGCGAGCAGTACTTC.

This chain links TRBV11-2 with TRBJ2-7, with 9 bases lining up with TRBD2. Unmatched junction bases numbered 4, after V lost 0 bases and J lost 4 bases. Germline loops: CDR1 SGHAT, CDR2 FQNNGV. The CDR3 consists of 15 residues. CDR3 DNA sequence: TGTGCCAGCAGCTTAGAAGCGGGAGGCCAATACGAGCAGTACTTC. Protein sequence: CASSLEAGGQYEQYF.

The V and J genes are TRBV4-1 and TRBJ2-7; 7 bases line up with TRBD1. Germline CDR1 and CDR2: MGHRA and YSYEKL. V shed 0 bases and J 2 bases; nucleotides not matched to a gene: 10. The CDR3 loop spans 17 amino acids. The DNA for the CDR3 is TGCGCCAGCAGCCAAGATGGGGACCCCGGGACAGCCTACGAGCAGTACTTC. Its protein product is CASSQDGDPGTAYEQYF.

The J gene is TRBJ1-2, the V gene TRBV29-1; no clear D. CDR1 is SQVTM, CDR2 ANQGSEA, per germline. V lost 2 bases to trimming and J lost 0 bases, with 10 bases between them. This CDR3 has 14 amino acids. The CDR3 here is CSVESADTNYGYTF. CDR3 coding DNA: TGCAGCGTTGAAAGTGCAGACACTAACTATGGCTACACCTTC.

V is TRBV5-1 and J is TRBJ2-3; TRBD2 aligns across 7 bases. The CDR3 has 15 amino acids. The V and J ends lost 5 bases and 0 bases, in that order; junction bases with no gene match: 6. The germline V gene encodes CDR1 SGHRS and CDR2 YFSETQ. The CDR3 region has the DNA TGCGCCAGCAGTTTTAAAGCGGGAAGCACAGATACGCAGTATTTT. Translated: CASSFKAGSTDTQYF.

A remark on this clone: The sample has other DNA sequences that encode this CDR3 too. The chain links TRBV6-1 to TRBJ2-3, with TRBD2 matching over 9 bases. The germline V gene encodes CDR1 MNHNS and CDR2 SASEGT. Losses at the gene ends were 0 bases for V and 4 bases for J; bases not matched to a gene: 2. The CDR3 covers 15 residues. The CDR3 nucleotides read TGTGCCAGCAGTGAAGCGGCGGGAGGGCCAGATACGCAGTATTTT. Translating it yields CASSEAAGGPDTQYF.

The chain joins TRBV28 to TRBJ2-5; possible D gene TRBD1, 6 bases. Germline-derived CDR1 and CDR2 are MDHEN and SYDVKM. Trimming stripped 4 bases from V and 2 bases from J, with 23 bases between. There are 18 residues in the CDR3. The CDR3 protein is CASSSPLFSRTAQETQYF. CDR3 coding DNA: TGTGCCAGCAGTTCGCCTCTCTTTTCCCGGACAGCTCAAGAGACCCAGTACTTC. The variable domain in full, with the rest retrieved from reference TRBV28 and TRBJ2-5, is DVKVTQSSRYLVKRTGEKVFLECVQDMDHENMFWYRQDPGLGLRLIYFSYDVKMKEKGDIPEGYSVSREKKERFSLILESASTNQTSMYLCASSSPLFSRTAQETQYFGPGTRLLVL.

J is TRBJ2-7 and V is TRBV4-1; tentatively, D is TRBD1 (6 bases). The V end lost 5 bases, the J end lost 4 bases, and 18 bases lay between the germline ends. The CDR3 has 15 residues. Looked up from germline, CDR1 is MGHRA and CDR2 is YSYEKL. CDR3 sequence (DNA): TGCGCCAGCAGCGCCTTACTACAGGGAAGGTACGAGCAGTACTTC. It codes for CASSALLQGRYEQYF.

V usage is TRBV7-8 and J usage is TRBJ2-4; TRBD2 aligns across 11 bases. In germline, CDR1 is SGHVS, CDR2 FQNEAQ. Trimming at V came to 4 bases and at J to 6 bases, leaving 8 bases not matched to a gene. The CDR3 is 16 amino acids. CDR3 amino acids: CASSSIAGGPGNIQYF. The CDR3 region has the DNA TGTGCCAGCAGCTCTATAGCGGGAGGGCCGGGAAACATTCAGTACTTC.

This chain uses TRBV5-4 with TRBJ2-1; the match to TRBD2 covers 8 bases. The V gene's germline CDR1 is SGHNT and CDR2 YYREEE (reference sequence). V trimming: 2 bases; J trimming: 1 base; junction bases outside the gene matches: 2. The CDR3 contains 15 residues. CDR3 sequence reads: CASSFSGKSYNEQFF. The CDR3 DNA follows: TGTGCCAGCAGCTTTAGCGGGAAGTCCTACAATGAGCAGTTCTTC.

The chain links TRBV27 to TRBJ2-5; 7 bases line up with TRBD2. The CDR3 has 14 amino acids. V was clipped by 2 bases and J by 2 bases; unmatched bases: 2. In germline, CDR1 is MNHEY, CDR2 SMNVEV (reference sequence). The CDR3 nucleotides are TGTGCCAGCAGTTTAGCGGGAGCACAAGAGACCCAGTACTTC. This gives the protein CASSLAGAQETQYF.

This rearrangement joins TRBV2 to TRBJ1-2; TRBD1 matches at 7 bases. The germline V gene has CDR1 SNHLY and CDR2 FYNNEI. CDR3 length: 19 amino acids. The V and J ends lost 4 bases and 3 bases, in that order; junction bases with no gene match: 20. The CDR3 DNA follows: TGTGCCAGCAGTGGACCAGACAGGCCTCAGGGGGGAGATTACTATGGCTACACCTTC. Protein: CASSGPDRPQGGDYYGYTF.

CDR3 protein: CASTWWQTQETQYF. The CDR3 coding sequence is TGTGCCAGCACTTGGTGGCAGACACAAGAGACCCAGTACTTC. V usage is TRBV5-5 and J usage is TRBJ2-5; no clear D. V was pared by 6 bases and J by 2 bases, with 14 bases between. From germline, CDR1 is SGHKS and CDR2 YYEKEE (reference sequence). There are 14 residues in the CDR3.

This clone appeared a single time. The chain carries TRBV27 and TRBJ2-3; TRBD2 matches 9 bases. The V and J ends lost 1 base and 4 bases, in that order; junction bases with no gene match: 6. The CDR3 extends over 16 amino acids. The V gene's germline CDR1 is MNHEY and CDR2 SMNVEV (reference sequence). In DNA, the CDR3 is TGTGCCAGCAGTTTATGGGCGGGAGGGCCCGCAGATACGCAGTATTTT. This gives the protein CASSLWAGGPADTQYF.

The gene calls are TRBV2 and TRBJ1-3, with D perhaps TRBD1 (6 bases). Per germline, CDR1 SNHLY and CDR2 FYNNEI. The CDR3 length is 15 residues. Trimming removed 8 bases from V and 3 bases from J, with 17 bases in between. The CDR3 loop reads CASRTSTGRGNTIYF. CDR3 sequence (DNA): TGTGCCAGCCGTACCTCGACAGGCCGTGGAAACACCATATATTTT. Full variable domain (rest looked up from reference TRBV2 and TRBJ1-3): EPEVTQTPSHQVTQMGQEVILRCVPISNHLYFYWYRQILGQKVEFLVSFYNNEISEKSEIFDDQFSVERPDGSNFTLKIRSTKLEDSAMYFCASRTSTGRGNTIYFGEGSWLTVV.

The chain couples TRBV27 to TRBJ2-2; TRBD2 aligns across 16 bases. The germline V gene has CDR1 MNHEY and CDR2 SMNVEV (reference sequence). Trimming removed 6 bases from V and 4 bases from J; junction bases left unmatched: 5. This CDR3 is 17 amino acids long. The CDR3 loop is CASRKGLAGGPTGELFF. In nucleotides, the CDR3 is TGTGCCAGCAGAAAGGGACTAGCGGGAGGGCCCACCGGGGAGCTGTTTTTT.

The table lists this clone with a count of one. The rearrangement links TRBV24-1 to TRBJ2-1; D gene ambiguous. The V end lost 10 bases, the J end lost 7 bases, and 10 bases lay between the germline ends. The length of the CDR3 is 11 residues. Germline CDR1 and CDR2: KGHDR and SFDVKD. DNA for the CDR3: TGTGCCACAGAGAGCTTAAATGAGCAGTTCTTC. Translated: CATESLNEQFF.

This clone showed up just once. The rearrangement uses TRBV6-2 or TRBV6-3 and TRBJ2-3; 8 nucleotides align to TRBD2. CDR3 length equals 19 residues. Trimming removed 0 bases from V and 1 base from J; junction bases left unmatched: 12. From germline, CDR1 is MNHEY and CDR2 SVGEGT. Written as DNA, the CDR3 is TGTGCCAGCAGTTACTCGATAGGGTACGCGGGAGGAGGCACAGATACGCAGTATTTT. Translation gives CASSYSIGYAGGGTDTQYF.

This clone has only a few counts. The rearrangement joins TRBV7-8 to TRBJ1-5; no definite D call. The CDR3 sequence is 14 residues long. Trimming shortened V by 5 bases and J by 1 base, and 9 bases separated the two germline ends. CDR1 and CDR2 (germline): SGHVS, FQNEAQ. This CDR3 reads CASSKSGSNQPQHF. DNA of the CDR3: TGTGCCAGCAGCAAAAGCGGAAGCAATCAGCCCCAGCATTTT.

This rearrangement joins TRBV5-1 to TRBJ1-3; the D gene is possibly TRBD1 (5 bases). This CDR3 is 18 amino acids long. The germline V gene encodes CDR1 SGHRS and CDR2 YFSETQ. V was cut by 4 bases and J by 0 bases, with 20 bases left in between. DNA for the CDR3: TGCGCCAGCAGCGTTAGCAGGGTAGGGTCGCCCTCTGGAAACACCATATATTTT. This sequence encodes CASSVSRVGSPSGNTIYF.

The rearrangement joins TRBV27 to TRBJ2-5; perhaps TRBD1 as D (6 bases). This CDR3 has 14 amino acids. Per the germline V gene, CDR1 is MNHEY and CDR2 is SMNVEV (reference sequence). The ends were cut back, 3 bases at V and 2 bases at J, with 10 bases in the middle. CDR3 coding DNA: TGTGCCAGCAGTTTCCTAGGACAGCAAGAGACCCAGTACTTC. Translating gives CASSFLGQQETQYF.